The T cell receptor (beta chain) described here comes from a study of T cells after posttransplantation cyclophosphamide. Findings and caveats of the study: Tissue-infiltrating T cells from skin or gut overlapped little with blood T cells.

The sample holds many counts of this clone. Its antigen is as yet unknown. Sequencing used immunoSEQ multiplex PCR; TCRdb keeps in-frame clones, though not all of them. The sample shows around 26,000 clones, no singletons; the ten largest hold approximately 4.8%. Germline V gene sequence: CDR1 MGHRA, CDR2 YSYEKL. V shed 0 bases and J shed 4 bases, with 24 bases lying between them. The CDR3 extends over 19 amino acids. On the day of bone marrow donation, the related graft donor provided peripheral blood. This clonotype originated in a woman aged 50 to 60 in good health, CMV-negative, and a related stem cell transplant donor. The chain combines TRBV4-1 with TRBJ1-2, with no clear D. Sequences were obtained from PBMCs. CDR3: CASSQDLMGSSSFVYGYTF. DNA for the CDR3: TGCGCCAGCAGCCAAGATCTGATGGGGAGTTCCTCCTTTGTCTATGGCTACACCTTC.